This entry concerns a single T cell receptor beta chain. Other DNA sequences from this sample encode an identical CDR3 as well. The data belong to a study of beta chain features in type 1 diabetes. V lost 3 bases to trimming and J lost 0 bases, with 2 bases between them. Germline loops: CDR1 MDHEN, CDR2 SYDVKM. This CDR3 is 13 amino acids long. Expressed TCRB transcripts were sequenced because the entire RNA isolate underwent reverse transcription. Samples of naive, central memory and regulatory T cells yielded a mean of around 4 million reads. Sequencing was performed with immunoSEQ multiplex PCR; in TCRdb, only in-frame clones are kept and a portion is missing. Among under 800,000 clones listed, less than 20% were seen once.

Specimen: naive CD4+ T cells from blood. This rearrangement joins TRBV28 to TRBJ2-2; D remains unclear. The origin of this receptor is a man in his late teens or twenties in good health. The CDR3 DNA reads TGTGCCAGCAGTTTCTCGAACACCGGGGAGCTGTTTTTT. Its protein product is CASSFSNTGELFF.